The clone carrying this T cell receptor (beta chain) occurred a few times. Germline V gene lookup returns CDR1 SGHAT and CDR2 FQNNGV. V gave up 5 bases and J gave up 4 bases, with 18 bases separating them. The CDR3 totals 15 residues. The entry originates in a study of cytomegalovirus exposure and HLA in healthy donors. This PCR relied on a set of 60 Vbeta primers and 13 Jbeta primers. The assay was immunoSEQ multiplex PCR, and TCRdb's table has in-frame clones only and misses some. The sample shows some 120,000 clones, roughly 68% of them seen only once. The clonotype comes from a man aged 25 to 40 in good health and CMV-seropositive. The sample comprised PBMCs. The chain couples TRBV11-2 to TRBJ2-7; perhaps TRBD2 as D (8 bases). CDR3 sequence (DNA): TGTGCCAGCAGCCTTCGGGAGGGGGCGAAATACGAGCAGTACTTC. As protein: CASSLREGAKYEQYF.